The rows below give T cell receptor beta chains drawn from one sample of a study of blood T cells in healthy people across ages. One entry per CDR3 protein, called by TCRdb with MiXCR from the 5' RACE reads. The sample carries about 680,000 distinct CDR3 sequences, 49% recorded once. Sequenced sample: blood. These receptors were taken from a woman aged 55-69 years in good health. CDR3s include the opening cysteine and the closing phenylalanine or tryptophan. The order of the fields is D gene, V gene, clone size, J gene, CDR3 protein, CDR3 DNA. The D gene is left open where the match is weak. A row's size may be missing; if present it is once, few, many or a size class.

>.|TRBV20-1|.|TRBJ1-1
CSTRGGIGTEAFF
TGCAGCACGCGAGGAGGGATCGGCACTGAAGCTTTCTTT
>.|TRBV9|many|TRBJ2-5
CASSVAAGAYQETQYF
TGTGCCAGCAGCGTAGCTGCCGGGGCGTACCAAGAGACCCAGTACTTC
>.|TRBV29-1|many|TRBJ2-1
CSVEVGEFF
TGCAGCGTTGAGGTCGGTGAGTTCTTC
>TRBD1|TRBV7-2|.|TRBJ1-4
CASSPQGERLFF
TGTGCCAGCAGCCCTCAGGGGGAGAGACTGTTTTTT
>.|TRBV18|.|TRBJ1-4
CASSRQAPTNEKLFF
TGTGCCAGCTCACGGCAGGCTCCAACTAATGAAAAACTGTTTTTT
>TRBD2|TRBV20-1|.|TRBJ2-4
CSATLAGAKNIQYF
TGCAGTGCTACGTTAGCGGGAGCCAAAAACATTCAGTACTTC
>TRBD1|TRBV7-2|.|TRBJ1-4
CASSRGGQGNEKLFF
TGTGCCAGCAGCCGCGGGGGACAGGGTAATGAAAAACTGTTTTTT
>.|TRBV4-2|few|TRBJ2-1
CASSQPTQGWGEQFF
TGTGCCAGCAGCCAACCAACACAGGGATGGGGTGAGCAGTTCTTC
>.|TRBV28|few|TRBJ2-7
CASSLNGYPYEQYF
TGTGCCAGCAGTTTGAACGGGTATCCCTACGAGCAGTACTTC
>.|TRBV20-1|.|TRBJ2-3
CSAPDTGVDTQYF
TGCAGTGCCCCGGACACAGGAGTGGATACGCAGTATTTT
>.|TRBV5-6|.|TRBJ2-7
CASSMGFERYF
TGTGCCAGCAGCATGGGATTTGAACGGTACTTC
>.|TRBV20-1|few|TRBJ2-7
CSARGLLAHLLTYEQYF
TGCAGTGCTAGAGGTCTCCTAGCGCACCTCCTAACCTACGAGCAGTACTTC
>TRBD1|TRBV18|.|TRBJ2-5
CASSPGQGASETQYF
TGTGCCAGCTCACCCGGACAGGGGGCCTCGGAGACCCAGTACTTC
>TRBD2|TRBV5-1|.|TRBJ2-3
CASSGTSGRTDTQYF
TGCGCCAGCAGCGGGACTAGCGGGAGGACAGATACGCAGTATTTT
>.|TRBV5-1|many|TRBJ2-3
CASSLGGERDTQYF
TGCGCCAGCAGCTTGGGCGGCGAGCGGGATACGCAGTATTTT
>TRBD2|TRBV7-2|.|TRBJ2-5
CASSTPRLAGGQYF
TGTGCCAGCAGCACTCCCCGACTAGCGGGCGGACAGTACTTC
>TRBD2|TRBV9|few|TRBJ2-3
CASSGGGLAGVGDTQYF
TGTGCCAGCAGCGGGGGAGGACTAGCTGGAGTCGGAGATACGCAGTATTTT
>.|TRBV3-1|few|TRBJ2-7
CASSQRGSDDEQYF
TGTGCCAGCAGCCAACGGGGAAGCGACGACGAGCAGTACTTC